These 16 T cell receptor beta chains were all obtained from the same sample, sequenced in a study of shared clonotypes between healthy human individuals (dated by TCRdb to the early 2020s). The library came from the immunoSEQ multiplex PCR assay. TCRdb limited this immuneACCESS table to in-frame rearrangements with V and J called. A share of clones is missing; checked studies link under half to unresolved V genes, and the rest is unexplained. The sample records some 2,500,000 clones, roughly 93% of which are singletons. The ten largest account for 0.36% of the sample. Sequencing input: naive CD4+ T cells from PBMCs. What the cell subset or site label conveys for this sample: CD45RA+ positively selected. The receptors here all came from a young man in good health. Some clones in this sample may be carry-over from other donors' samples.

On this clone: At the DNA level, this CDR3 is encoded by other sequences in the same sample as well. The CDR3 here is CASSPGQGAYEQYF. In nucleotides, the CDR3 is TGTGCCAGCAGCCCAGGACAGGGGGCTTACGAGCAGTACTTC. This chain links TRBV9 with TRBJ2-7; TRBD1 matches 11 bases. V was clipped by 4 bases and J by 4 bases; unmatched bases: 4. The CDR3 is made up of 14 amino acids. The germline V gene has CDR1 SGDLS and CDR2 YYNGEE.

Here the CDR3 reads CASSYSPERISGELFF. The CDR3 coding sequence is TGTGCCAGCAGTTACTCGCCCGAGAGGATTTCCGGGGAGCTGTTTTTT. The chain is built from TRBV6-6 and TRBJ2-2, with unresolved D. The CDR3 totals 16 residues. Germline CDR1 MNHNY, CDR2 SVGAGI (reference sequence). With 0 bases removed from V and 6 bases from J, the gap between germline ends came to 14 bases.

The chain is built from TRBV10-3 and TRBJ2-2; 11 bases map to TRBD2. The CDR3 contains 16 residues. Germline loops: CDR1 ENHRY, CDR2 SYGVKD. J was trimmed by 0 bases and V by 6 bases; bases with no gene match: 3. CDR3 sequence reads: CAIRKLAGANTGELFF. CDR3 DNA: TGTGCCATCAGAAAACTAGCGGGAGCGAACACCGGGGAGCTGTTTTTT.

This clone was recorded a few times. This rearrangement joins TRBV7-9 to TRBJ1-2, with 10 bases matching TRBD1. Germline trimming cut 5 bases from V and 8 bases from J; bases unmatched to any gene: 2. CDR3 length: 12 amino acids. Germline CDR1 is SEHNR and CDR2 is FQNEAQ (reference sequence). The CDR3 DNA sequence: TGTGCCAGCAGCGCGGGACAGGGGGGCTACACCTTC. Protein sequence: CASSAGQGGYTF.

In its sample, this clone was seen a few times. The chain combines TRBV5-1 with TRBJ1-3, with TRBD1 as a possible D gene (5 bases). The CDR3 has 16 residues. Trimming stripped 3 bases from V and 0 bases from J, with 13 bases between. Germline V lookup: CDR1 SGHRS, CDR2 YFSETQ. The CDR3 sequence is CASSSRELGSGNTIYF. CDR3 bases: TGCGCCAGCAGCTCCAGGGAGTTGGGCTCTGGAAACACCATATATTTT. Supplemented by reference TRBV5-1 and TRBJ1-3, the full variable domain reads KAGVTQTPRYLIKTRGQQVTLSCSPISGHRSVSWYQQTPGQGLQFLFEYFSETQRNKGNFPGRFSGRQFSNSRSEMNVSTLELGDSALYLCASSSRELGSGNTIYFGEGSWLTVV.

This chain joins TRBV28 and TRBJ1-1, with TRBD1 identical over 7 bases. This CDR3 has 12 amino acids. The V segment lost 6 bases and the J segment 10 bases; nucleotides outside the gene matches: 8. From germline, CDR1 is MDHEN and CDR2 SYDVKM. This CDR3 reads CASRSGQIGAFF. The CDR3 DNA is TGTGCCAGCAGATCGGGACAGATCGGAGCTTTCTTT.

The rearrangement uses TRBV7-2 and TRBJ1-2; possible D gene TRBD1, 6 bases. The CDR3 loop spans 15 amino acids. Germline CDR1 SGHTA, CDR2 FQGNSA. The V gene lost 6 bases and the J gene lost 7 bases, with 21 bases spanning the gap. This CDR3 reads CASRGARASSVGYTF. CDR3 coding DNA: TGTGCCAGCAGGGGGGCCAGGGCATCGTCTGTTGGCTACACCTTC.

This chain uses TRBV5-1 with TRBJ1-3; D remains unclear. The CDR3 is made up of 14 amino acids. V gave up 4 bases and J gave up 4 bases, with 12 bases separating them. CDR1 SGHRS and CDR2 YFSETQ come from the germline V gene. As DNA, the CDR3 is TGCGCCAGCAGCCCCCTATTGCGAGGAAACACCATATATTTT. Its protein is CASSPLLRGNTIYF. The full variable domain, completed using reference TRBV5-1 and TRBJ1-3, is KAGVTQTPRYLIKTRGQQVTLSCSPISGHRSVSWYQQTPGQGLQFLFEYFSETQRNKGNFPGRFSGRQFSNSRSEMNVSTLELGDSALYLCASSPLLRGNTIYFGEGSWLTVV.

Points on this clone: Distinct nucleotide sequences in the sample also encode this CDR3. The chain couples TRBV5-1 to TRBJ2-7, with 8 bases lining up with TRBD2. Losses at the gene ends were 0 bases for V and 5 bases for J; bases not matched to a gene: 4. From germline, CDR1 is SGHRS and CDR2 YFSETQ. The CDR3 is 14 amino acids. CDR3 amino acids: CASSLGAGDDEQYF. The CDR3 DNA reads TGCGCCAGCAGCTTGGGAGCGGGAGACGACGAGCAGTACTTC. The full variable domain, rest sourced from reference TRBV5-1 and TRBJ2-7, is KAGVTQTPRYLIKTRGQQVTLSCSPISGHRSVSWYQQTPGQGLQFLFEYFSETQRNKGNFPGRFSGRQFSNSRSEMNVSTLELGDSALYLCASSLGAGDDEQYFGPGTRLTVT.

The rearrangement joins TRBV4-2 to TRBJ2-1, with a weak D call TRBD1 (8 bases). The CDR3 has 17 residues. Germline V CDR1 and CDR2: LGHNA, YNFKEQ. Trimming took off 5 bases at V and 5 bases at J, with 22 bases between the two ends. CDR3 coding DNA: TGTGCCAGCAGCTTAACAGGGGGGGCGGGAGTCAACAATGAGCAGTTCTTC. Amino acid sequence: CASSLTGGAGVNNEQFF.

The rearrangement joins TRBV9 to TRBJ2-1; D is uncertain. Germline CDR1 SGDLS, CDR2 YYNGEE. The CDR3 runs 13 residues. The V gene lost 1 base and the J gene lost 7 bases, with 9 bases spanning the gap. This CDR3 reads CASSVSLSNEQFF. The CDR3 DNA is TGTGCCAGCAGCGTAAGTCTCTCGAATGAGCAGTTCTTC.

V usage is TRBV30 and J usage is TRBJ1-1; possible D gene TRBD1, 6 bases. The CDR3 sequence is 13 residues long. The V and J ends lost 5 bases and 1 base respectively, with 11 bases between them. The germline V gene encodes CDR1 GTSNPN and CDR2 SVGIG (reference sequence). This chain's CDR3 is CAWQKGGNTEAFF. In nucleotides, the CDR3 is TGTGCCTGGCAAAAGGGGGGGAACACTGAAGCTTTCTTT.

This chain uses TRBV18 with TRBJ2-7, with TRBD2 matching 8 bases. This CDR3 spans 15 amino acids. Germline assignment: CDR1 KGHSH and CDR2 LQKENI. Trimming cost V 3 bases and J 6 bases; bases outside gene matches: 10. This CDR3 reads CASSPTGTSSSEQYF. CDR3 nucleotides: TGTGCCAGCTCACCGACCGGGACTAGTTCTTCCGAGCAGTACTTC. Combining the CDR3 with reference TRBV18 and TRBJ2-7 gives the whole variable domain NAGVMQNPRHLVRRRGQEARLRCSPMKGHSHVYWYRQLPEEGLKFMVYLQKENIIDESGMPKERFSAEFPKEGPSILRIQQVVRGDSAAYFCASSPTGTSSSEQYFGPGTRLTVT.

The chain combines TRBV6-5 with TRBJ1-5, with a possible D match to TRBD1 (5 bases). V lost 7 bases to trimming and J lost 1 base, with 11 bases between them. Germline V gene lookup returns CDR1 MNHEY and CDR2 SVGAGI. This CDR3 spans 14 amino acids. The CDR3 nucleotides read TGTGCCAGCAAAATCAGGGAGAGCAATCAGCCCCAGCATTTT. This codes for CASKIRESNQPQHF.

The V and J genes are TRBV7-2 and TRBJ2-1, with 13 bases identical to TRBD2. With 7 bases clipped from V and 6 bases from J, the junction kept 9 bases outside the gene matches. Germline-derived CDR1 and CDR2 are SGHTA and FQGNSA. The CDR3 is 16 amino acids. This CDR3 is CASTLTGTSGTNEQFF. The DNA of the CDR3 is TGTGCCAGCACCCTAACGGGGACTAGCGGGACCAATGAGCAGTTCTTC.

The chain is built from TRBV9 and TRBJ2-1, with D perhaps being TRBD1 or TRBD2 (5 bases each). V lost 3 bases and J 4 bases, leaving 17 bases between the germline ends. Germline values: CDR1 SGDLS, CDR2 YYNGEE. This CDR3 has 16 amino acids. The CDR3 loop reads CASSEGPRLEYNEQFF. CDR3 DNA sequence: TGTGCCAGCAGCGAGGGACCCCGACTGGAGTACAATGAGCAGTTCTTC. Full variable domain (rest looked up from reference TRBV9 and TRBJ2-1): DSGVTQTPKHLITATGQRVTLRCSPRSGDLSVYWYQQSLDQGLQFLIQYYNGEERAKGNILERFSAQQFPDLHSELNLSSLELGDSALYFCASSEGPRLEYNEQFFGPGTRLTVL.